Listed below are T cell receptor beta chains from one sample, sequenced in a study of blood T cells in healthy people across ages. TCRdb re-derived calls from the 5' RACE reads in MiXCR, one entry per CDR3 protein. In the table there are 500,000 to 550,000 distinct CDR3 sequences, less than 25% of which are singletons. The data were also submitted as part of a second study, on T cells of mothers and their children.

The sequenced material came from blood. These receptors all stem from a boy aged 5 to 17 in good health. Both conserved end residues are part of each CDR3.

V	J	CDR3
TRBV12-3/TRBV12-4	TRBJ1-1	CASSLRTGGLEAFF
TRBV29-1	TRBJ1-1	CSGVVNTEAFF
TRBV2	TRBJ1-1	CASRTRTGGSTEAFF
TRBV4-2	TRBJ1-3	CASSQDVGGLGGNTIYF
TRBV4-3	TRBJ1-2	CASSQVYRGMGGYTF
TRBV2	TRBJ2-7	CASSEDRGVSYEQYF
TRBV7-9	TRBJ1-4	CANPGPNEKLFF
TRBV28	TRBJ1-2	CANSWGVYGYTF
TRBV29-1	TRBJ1-6	CSVGDGRSSPLHF
TRBV5-5	TRBJ2-1	CASSPGRDEQFF
TRBV7-3	TRBJ2-5	CASSPPDRKTQYF
TRBV18	TRBJ2-7	CASSPREGDEQYF
TRBV7-8	TRBJ1-4	CASSPRTSDNEKLFF
TRBV28	TRBJ1-2	CATLENGGFNYGYTF
TRBV4-3	TRBJ2-2	CASSPLMGGGNTGELFF
TRBV18	TRBJ1-5	CASSPLDKNSNQPQHF
TRBV5-4	TRBJ2-7	CASRRGTESYEQYF
TRBV3-1	TRBJ2-2	CASSQAGAGTGELFF
TRBV5-1	-	CASSSRDPGDYEQYF
TRBV6-2/TRBV6-3	TRBJ2-1	CSGREPPLYNEQFF
TRBV20-1	TRBJ2-3	CSARASGSSDTQYF
TRBV12-5	TRBJ2-7	CASGDRDEQYF
TRBV28	TRBJ2-2	CASRRGGLGRTGELFF
TRBV6-5	TRBJ1-1	CASSYSMRGQTEAFF
TRBV9	TRBJ1-4	CASSPRDRGATNEKLFF
TRBV7-8	TRBJ2-1	CASSFFLSGGSYEHYF
TRBV29-1	TRBJ1-1	CSAQNTEAFF
TRBV4-3	-	CASSQLAGRYNEQFF
TRBV29-1	-	CSVLTGVIGNEQFF
TRBV6-1	TRBJ1-6	CASRPAYNSPLHF
TRBV6-5	-	CANSAGTGLSEQYF
TRBV5-1	TRBJ2-2	CASSSSGGSTGELFF
TRBV28	TRBJ1-2	CASSFGARYGYTF
TRBV6-5	TRBJ2-2	CASSYSQNTGELFF
TRBV21-1	TRBJ1-2	CASSGREDRANYGYTF
TRBV7-9	TRBJ2-1	CASSLVKGARNEQFF
TRBV5-1	TRBJ2-3	CASRDVRLDTQYF
TRBV5-1	TRBJ1-1	CASSLGEGVTEAFF
TRBV7-9	TRBJ1-1	CASSTPDRANTEAFF
TRBV6-6	TRBJ2-5	CASSYEGRGLAKTQYF
TRBV7-9	TRBJ2-5	CASSQGVLLQETQYF
TRBV20-1	TRBJ2-3	CSARELAYNTDTQYF
TRBV6-1	-	CASLPGGRGGETQYF
TRBV4-3	TRBJ1-2	CASSAAGVLNYGYTF
TRBV18	TRBJ1-1	CASSPLTGFAEAFF
TRBV20-1	TRBJ2-7	CSARDPDRVNEQYF
TRBV7-9	TRBJ1-4	CASSSDSGLNEKLFF
TRBV2	TRBJ2-1	CASSLDRGHEQFF
TRBV9	-	CASSALDGPYEQYF
TRBV20-1	TRBJ2-3	CSARDPIKLDTQYF
TRBV7-2	TRBJ2-5	CASSSSTATQETQYF
TRBV28	TRBJ2-4	CASSPRENIQYF
TRBV25-1	TRBJ2-5	CASSELGSQETQYF